This T cell receptor beta chain was sequenced for a study of PD-1 blockade in classical Hodgkin lymphoma. The study's findings and limits: Still unresolved is the cause of the repertoire differences, which may be disease activity or prior therapy.

Specified time point: newly diagnosed, previously untreated cHL patient sample. Thawed PBMCs were subjected to magnetic negative selection, which yielded isolated CD8+ T cells. The CDR3 has 14 residues. The germline V gene encodes CDR1 MDHEN and CDR2 SYDVKM. V shed 3 bases and J 5 bases; nucleotides not matched to a gene: 5. On this clone itself: Its antigen is unidentified.

Data came from immunoSEQ multiplex PCR; TCRdb stores just in-frame clones and leaves some out. This sample has some 15,000 clones, with about 91% found just once. The specimen sequenced was CD8+ T cells from blood. The gene calls are TRBV28 and TRBJ1-1, with TRBD1 identical over 8 bases. The receptor was isolated from a human donor with classical Hodgkin lymphoma. The CDR3 DNA reads TGTGCCAGCAGTTTTGGGACAGGACAGACTGAAGCTTTCTTT. Amino acids: CASSFGTGQTEAFF.